The 21 T cell receptor beta chains below come from one sample, sequenced in a study of CD8 T cells in Susac syndrome. After extraction with the RNeasy kit, 0.5 to 1 ug of the RNA was reverse transcribed using random hexamers. TCRdb re-analysed the immunoSEQ multiplex PCR reads in MiXCR, keeping a single row per CDR3 protein. The sample has tens of thousands of distinct CDR3 sequences; roughly nine tenths are singletons. The sequencing input was CD8+ T cells from PBMCs. These receptors originate from a human donor in good health.

This clonotype appeared once. The chain employs TRBV12-3 or TRBV12-4 and TRBJ1-2, with D possibly matching TRBD1 (6 bases). The CDR3 is made up of 16 amino acids. V lost 3 bases, J lost 0 bases, and 14 bases lay in between. The CDR3 is CASSFGGRGPNYGYTF. The CDR3 nucleotides are TGTGCCAGCAGTTTTGGGGGTCGGGGGCCTAACTATGGCTACACCTTC.

This chain links TRBV23-1 with TRBJ2-3, with TRBD1 matching over 7 bases. TRBV23-1 is treated as an ORF (open reading frame) with a function not yet certain. V trimming: 6 bases; J trimming: 0 bases; junction bases outside the gene matches: 6. The CDR3 spans 15 residues. DNA for the CDR3: TGCGCCAGCAGCCAGGGACAGACTAGCACAGATACGCAGTATTTT. This codes for CASSQGQTSTDTQYF.

This chain connects TRBV27 to TRBJ1-4; the D is unclear. Per the germline V gene, CDR1 is MNHEY and CDR2 is SMNVEV (reference sequence). The ends were cut back, 4 bases at V and 0 bases at J, with 0 bases in the middle. There are 12 residues in the CDR3. The CDR3 loop is CASSSTNEKLFF. CDR3 DNA: TGTGCCAGCAGTTCAACTAATGAAAAACTGTTTTTT.

The chain joins TRBV27 to TRBJ1-1; D not resolved. The germline gives CDR1 MNHEY, CDR2 SMNVEV (reference sequence). The V end was cut by 3 bases, the J end by 4 bases, with 12 bases between. This CDR3 is 14 amino acids long. CDR3 DNA sequence: TGTGCCAGCAGTTTTAGGGAGTCGGGCACTGAAGCTTTCTTT. Translated: CASSFRESGTEAFF.

The chain links TRBV7-6 to TRBJ2-1, with 11 nucleotides matching TRBD2. J was trimmed by 7 bases and V by 5 bases; bases with no gene match: 7. The germline V gene encodes CDR1 SGHVS and CDR2 FNYEAQ. The CDR3 is 15 residues long. The CDR3 nucleotides are TGTGCCAGCAGCATTAGCGGGGGGGCGGGGAATGAGCAGTTCTTC. It specifies CASSISGGAGNEQFF. The whole variable domain, filled in from reference TRBV7-6 and TRBJ2-1, reads GAGVSQSPRYKVTKRGQDVALRCDPISGHVSLYWYRQALGQGPEFLTYFNYEAQQDKSGLPNDRFSAERPEGSISTLTIQRTEQRDSAMYRCASSISGGAGNEQFFGPGTRLTVL.

The gene calls are TRBV6-5 and TRBJ2-5; the D call may be TRBD1 or TRBD2 (5 bases each). V lost 0 bases to trimming and J lost 1 base, with 9 bases between them. Germline values: CDR1 MNHEY, CDR2 SVGAGI. This CDR3 comprises 15 residues. For the CDR3, the DNA is TGTGCCAGCAGTTACTCGGGGGAGACCCAAGAGACCCAGTACTTC. Protein sequence: CASSYSGETQETQYF.

The chain uses TRBV11-1 and TRBJ2-6, with TRBD1 identical over 9 bases. CDR3 length: 20 residues. Looked up from germline, CDR1 is SGHAT and CDR2 is FQDESV (reference sequence). V lost 3 bases, J lost 0 bases, and 12 bases stayed unmatched. CDR3 amino acids: CASSFSSGDRAYSGANVLTF. DNA for the CDR3: TGTGCCAGCAGCTTTTCCTCCGGGGACAGGGCTTACTCTGGGGCCAACGTCCTGACTTTC.

A note on this clonotype: The junction shows a germline mismatch at one end, possibly a read error. The gene calls are TRBV15 and TRBJ2-2, with a possible D match to TRBD2 (6 bases). Germline CDR1 LNHNV, CDR2 YYDKDF (reference sequence). CDR3 length: 17 amino acids. The CDR3 region is CAASRYPGLDNTGELFF. The CDR3 bases are TGTGCCGCCAGCCGCTACCCGGGACTCGACAACACCGGGGAGCTGTTTTTT. Full variable domain (remainder filled in from reference TRBV15 and TRBJ2-2): DAMVIQNPRYQVTQFGKPVTLSCSQTLNHNVMYWYQQKSSQAPKLLFHYYDKDFNNEADTPDNFQSRRPNTSFCFLDIRSPGLGDTAMYLCAASRYPGLDNTGELFFGEGSRLTVL.

The chain is built from TRBV4-1 and TRBJ2-7; weak D call: TRBD2 (5 bases). The germline V gene encodes CDR1 MGHRA and CDR2 YSYEKL. The germline V and J ends were trimmed by 2 bases and 2 bases, with 10 bases remaining between them. This CDR3 spans 14 amino acids. As DNA, the CDR3 is TGCGCCAGCAGCCAACGGGAAGTGGCCTACGAGCAGTACTTC. It codes for CASSQREVAYEQYF.

This chain links TRBV28 with TRBJ1-6, with 7 bases fitting TRBD1. This CDR3 has 15 amino acids. CDR1 and CDR2 (germline): MDHEN, SYDVKM. V was pared by 3 bases and J by 13 bases, with 12 bases of the junction left unmatched. The CDR3 reads CASSFSQGTIFPLHF. In DNA, the CDR3 is TGTGCCAGCAGTTTTTCACAGGGGACCATTTTTCCCCTCCACTTT. The entire variable domain, with the rest obtained from reference TRBV28 and TRBJ1-6, is as follows: DVKVTQSSRYLVKRTGEKVFLECVQDMDHENMFWYRQDPGLGLRLIYFSYDVKMKEKGDIPEGYSVSREKKERFSLILESASTNQTSMYLCASSFSQGTIFPLHFGNGTRLTVT.

This sequence joins TRBV4-3 and TRBJ1-4; D gene uncertain. The V and J ends lost 6 bases and 0 bases respectively, with 11 bases between them. This CDR3 spans 15 amino acids. CDR1 is LGHNA, CDR2 YSLEER, per germline. The DNA of the CDR3 is TGCGCCAGCAGACGTATACTTGCAACTAATGAAAAACTGTTTTTT. Encoded protein: CASRRILATNEKLFF.

Only one count was recorded for this clonotype. V usage is TRBV5-4 and J usage is TRBJ2-7; possibly TRBD2 for D (6 bases). This CDR3 region has 14 residues. V gave up 1 base and J gave up 2 bases, with 10 bases separating them. Germline-derived CDR1 and CDR2 are SGHNT and YYREEE (reference sequence). The CDR3 spells CASSLSPGAYEQYF. For the CDR3, the DNA is TGTGCCAGCAGCTTGAGTCCGGGAGCCTACGAGCAGTACTTC.

This clonotype was seen only a few times. The chain is built from TRBV4-1 and TRBJ2-7; D call uncertain. Per the germline V gene, CDR1 is MGHRA and CDR2 is YSYEKL. Deletions cut 0 bases from V and 3 bases from J, with 15 bases between. The CDR3 contains 16 residues. CDR3 DNA sequence: TGCGCCAGCAGCCAAGACCCTGACGGAAACTACTACGAGCAGTACTTC. Protein: CASSQDPDGNYYEQYF.

This clonotype was seen just once. V usage is TRBV19 and J usage is TRBJ2-2; a possible D gene is TRBD1 (6 bases). This CDR3 comprises 13 residues. CDR1 LNHDA and CDR2 SQIVND come from the germline V gene (reference sequence). Deletions cut 9 bases from V and 6 bases from J, with 14 bases between. The CDR3 coding sequence is TGTGCCAGCCGGGACACTTTCTCCGGGGAGCTGTTTTTT. It specifies CASRDTFSGELFF.

This rearrangement joins TRBV9 to TRBJ1-2, with TRBD1 matching 10 bases. The ends lost 2 bases at V and 8 bases at J; junction bases unmatched: 3. Germline CDR1 reads SGDLS; CDR2 reads YYNGEE. The CDR3 covers 13 residues. The CDR3 reads CASSVGTGDGYTF. The CDR3, as DNA: TGTGCCAGCAGCGTGGGGACAGGGGACGGCTACACCTTC.

The chain carries TRBV5-6 and TRBJ2-1; 11 nucleotides match TRBD2. CDR3 length equals 17 residues. Per germline, CDR1 SGHDT and CDR2 YYEEEE. V trimming: 0 bases; J trimming: 3 bases; junction bases outside the gene matches: 5. The CDR3 DNA reads TGTGCCAGCAGCTTGGAGACTAGCGGGGCCCACTACAATGAGCAGTTCTTC. Encoded protein: CASSLETSGAHYNEQFF.

The V and J genes are TRBV6-1 and TRBJ2-1; D unclear. Per germline, CDR1 MNHNS and CDR2 SASEGT. The CDR3 consists of 16 residues. V was trimmed by 1 base and J by 2 bases, leaving 12 bases between them. CDR3 sequence: CASSEEDWATYNEQFF. The CDR3 DNA reads TGTGCCAGCAGTGAAGAGGATTGGGCTACCTACAATGAGCAGTTCTTC.

A single count supports this clonotype. This sequence joins TRBV7-6 and TRBJ2-5, with D possibly matching TRBD2 (7 bases). V was trimmed by 2 bases and J by 5 bases, leaving 15 bases between them. The CDR3 is 15 residues long. The germline V gene encodes CDR1 SGHVS and CDR2 FNYEAQ. The CDR3 sequence: CASSLRRGGLETQYF. The CDR3 nucleotides read TGTGCCAGCAGCTTAAGGAGGGGGGGCCTGGAGACCCAGTACTTC. Full variable domain (missing parts from reference TRBV7-6 and TRBJ2-5): GAGVSQSPRYKVTKRGQDVALRCDPISGHVSLYWYRQALGQGPEFLTYFNYEAQQDKSGLPNDRFSAERPEGSISTLTIQRTEQRDSAMYRCASSLRRGGLETQYFGPGTRLLVL.

The chain uses TRBV25-1 and TRBJ2-7, with D perhaps assigned TRBD1 or TRBD2 (5 bases each). In germline, CDR1 is MGHDK, CDR2 SYGVNS. Trimming took 5 bases from V and 6 from J, leaving 11 bases between them. The CDR3 contains 12 residues. The CDR3 here is CASSLSGTEQYF. The CDR3 DNA reads as TGTGCCAGCAGTCTGTCGGGGACCGAGCAGTACTTC.

The chain links TRBV9 to TRBJ2-3, with TRBD2 matching over 12 bases. The V and J ends lost 3 bases and 3 bases, in that order; junction bases with no gene match: 11. The CDR3 runs to 18 residues. Per germline, CDR1 SGDLS and CDR2 YYNGEE. The CDR3 loop is CASSDPGLAGGGTDTQYF. Written as DNA, the CDR3 is TGTGCCAGCAGCGACCCGGGACTAGCGGGTGGTGGGACAGATACGCAGTATTTT.

The chain carries TRBV10-3 and TRBJ2-7; D gene ambiguous. Germline CDR1 ENHRY, CDR2 SYGVKD. Trimming removed 5 bases from V and 6 bases from J, with 14 bases in between. The CDR3 is made up of 13 amino acids. The CDR3 DNA sequence: TGTGCCATCAGTCTTGGGAAACCTTCCGAGCAGTACTTC. Its translation is CAISLGKPSEQYF.